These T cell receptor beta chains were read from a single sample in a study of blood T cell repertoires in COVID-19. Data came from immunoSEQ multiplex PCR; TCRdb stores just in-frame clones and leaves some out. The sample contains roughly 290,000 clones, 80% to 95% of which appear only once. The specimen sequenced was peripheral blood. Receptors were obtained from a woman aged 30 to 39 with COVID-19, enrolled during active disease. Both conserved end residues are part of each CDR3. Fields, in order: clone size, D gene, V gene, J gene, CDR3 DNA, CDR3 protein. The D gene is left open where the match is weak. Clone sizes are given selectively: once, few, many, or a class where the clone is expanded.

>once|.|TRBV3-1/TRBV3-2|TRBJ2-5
TGTGCCAGCACTAGGACTTGGGGAGAGACCCAGTACTTC
CASTRTWGETQYF
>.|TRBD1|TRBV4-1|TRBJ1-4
TGCGCCAGCAGCCAAGGACCGGGACAGTCGGAAAAACTGTTTTTT
CASSQGPGQSEKLFF
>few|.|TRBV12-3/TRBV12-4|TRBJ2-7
TGTGCCAGCAGTTTACGGGGGTACGAGCAGTACTTC
CASSLRGYEQYF
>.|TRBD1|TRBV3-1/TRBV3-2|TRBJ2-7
TGTGCCAGCAGGTTGGGACAGTCCTACGAGCAGTACTTC
CASRLGQSYEQYF
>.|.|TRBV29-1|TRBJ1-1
TGCAGCGTTGAGCTAAACACTGAAGCTTTCTTT
CSVELNTEAFF
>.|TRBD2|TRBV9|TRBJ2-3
TGTGCCAGTGATCGGGGGGGCCTGGGCACAGATACGCAGTATTTT
CASDRGGLGTDTQYF
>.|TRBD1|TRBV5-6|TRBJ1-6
TGTGCCAGCAGCACGCTAGGACAGGGAATATCAAATTCACCCCTCCACTTT
CASSTLGQGISNSPLHF
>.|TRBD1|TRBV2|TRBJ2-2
TGTGCCAACCGGGACAGAAACACCGGGGAGCTGTTTTTT
CANRDRNTGELFF
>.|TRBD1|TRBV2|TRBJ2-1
TGTGCCAGCAGACCGGGACAGGGCTATTACAATGAGCAGTTCTTC
CASRPGQGYYNEQFF
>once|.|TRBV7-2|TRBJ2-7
TGTGCCAGCAGCTCCCCTAGCGCCAGGGGGGCCTACGAGCAGTACTTC
CASSSPSARGAYEQYF
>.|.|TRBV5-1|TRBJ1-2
TGCGCCAGCAGCTTAGGAGGGATAGGCTACACCTTC
CASSLGGIGYTF
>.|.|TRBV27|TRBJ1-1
TGTGCCAGCAGTGCACACACCGGGAGATCGAACACTGAAGCTTTCTTT
CASSAHTGRSNTEAFF
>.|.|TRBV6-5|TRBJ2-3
TGTGCCAGCAGTCCTTCGAGGGTTGGGACAGATACGCAGTATTTT
CASSPSRVGTDTQYF
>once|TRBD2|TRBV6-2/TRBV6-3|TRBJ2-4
TGTGCCAGCAGTTACGAAGGGGCGGGGGGGACGCCGGCCAAAAACATTCAGTACTTC
CASSYEGAGGTPAKNIQYF
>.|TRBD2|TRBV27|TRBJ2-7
TGTGCCAGCAGCCCTCCCGGGGGGATAATCGAGCAGTACTTC
CASSPPGGIIEQYF
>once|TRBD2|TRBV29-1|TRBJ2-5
TGCAGCGTCGCCTGGACTAGCGGAGCCCCTGGAGAGACCCAGTACTTC
CSVAWTSGAPGETQYF
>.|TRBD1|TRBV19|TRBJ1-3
TGTGCCAGTAGGAAGAACAGGGGAGCAGGAAACACCATATATTTT
CASRKNRGAGNTIYF
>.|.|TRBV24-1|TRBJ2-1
TGTGCCACCAGTGCCGCCGTAAGCCCCTTTTGGAATGAGCAGTTCTTC
CATSAAVSPFWNEQFF
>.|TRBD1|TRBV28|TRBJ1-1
TGTGCCAGCGGACTCAGGGGGCTGGTGAACACTGAAGCTTTCTTT
CASGLRGLVNTEAFF
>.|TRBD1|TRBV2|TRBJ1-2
TGTGCCAGCAGTGACGGCAGGGGGACCTATGGCTACACCTTC
CASSDGRGTYGYTF
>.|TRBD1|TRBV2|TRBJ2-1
TGTGCCAGCAGTGAAAGGGGACCCAGGGGGAATGAGCAGTTCTTC
CASSERGPRGNEQFF
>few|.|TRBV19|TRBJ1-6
TGTGCCAGTAGTATAGGACAGGAATCTTCACCCCTCCACTTT
CASSIGQESSPLHF
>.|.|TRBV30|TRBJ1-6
TGTGCCTGGAGTTTCCGACGGGATGATAATTCACCCCTCCACTTT
CAWSFRRDDNSPLHF
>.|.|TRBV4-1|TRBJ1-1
TGCGCCAGCAGCCAAGACCTTCGACTACTCACTGAAGCTTTCTTT
CASSQDLRLLTEAFF
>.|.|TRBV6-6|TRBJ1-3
TGTGCCAGCAGTGACTCCAGCTCTGGAAACACCATATATTTT
CASSDSSSGNTIYF
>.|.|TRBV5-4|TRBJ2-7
TGTGCCAGCAGCTTGGGTGGTAGCTCCTACGAGCAGTACTTC
CASSLGGSSYEQYF
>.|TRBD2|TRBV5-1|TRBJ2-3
TGCGCCAGCAGCAAGGCTAGCGGGAGTGATACGCAGTATTTT
CASSKASGSDTQYF
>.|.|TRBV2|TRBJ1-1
TGTGCCAGCAGTGTACCCGGACAGAACACTGAAGCTTTCTTT
CASSVPGQNTEAFF
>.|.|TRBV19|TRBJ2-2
TGTGCCAGTAGACCCCAGGACACCGGGGAGCTGTTTTTT
CASRPQDTGELFF
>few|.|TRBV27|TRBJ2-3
TGTGCCAGCAGTTTCGCAGATACGCAGTATTTT
CASSFADTQYF